This T cell receptor beta chain comes out of a study of spatial heterogeneity in lung cancer. Overall study context: The donor group consisted of over 55 patients who had untreated, early-stage non-small cell lung cancer. Detected sequences consistently included more beta-chain ones than alpha-chain ones. In the raw reads, each unique TCR and UMI combination was present more than ten times on average.

Documented time point: blood at routine non-recurrence follow-up after resection. The germline V gene encodes CDR1 LGHDT and CDR2 YNNKEL (reference sequence). V lost 3 bases and J lost 6, with 5 bases in between. The CDR3 is 12 residues long. This clonotype is labeled medium-sized (0.01 to 0.1%). Using its own MiXCR run on the 5' RACE reads, TCRdb lists one record per CDR3 protein. Counted here are 7,500 to 10,000 distinct CDR3 sequences, less than 30% occurring once; the ten biggest clones make up roughly 3.7%. V gene TRBV3-1 combines with J gene TRBJ2-2, with D hard to call. Sequencing used PBMCs, obtained at follow-up. The source is a female donor with early-stage non-small cell lung cancer. The CDR3 DNA sequence: TGTGCCAGCAGCCATGAGGCCGGGGAGCTGTTTTTT. This codes for CASSHEAGELFF.